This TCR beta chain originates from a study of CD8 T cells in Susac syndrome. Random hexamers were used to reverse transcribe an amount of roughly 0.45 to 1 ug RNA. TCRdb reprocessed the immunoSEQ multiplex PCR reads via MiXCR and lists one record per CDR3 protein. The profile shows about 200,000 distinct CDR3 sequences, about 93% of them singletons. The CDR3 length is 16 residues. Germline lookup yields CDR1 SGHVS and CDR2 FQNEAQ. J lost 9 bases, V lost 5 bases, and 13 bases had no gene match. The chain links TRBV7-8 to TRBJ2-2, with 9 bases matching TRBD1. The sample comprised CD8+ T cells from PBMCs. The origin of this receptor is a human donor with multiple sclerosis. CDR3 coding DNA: TGTGCCAGCAGCCACGCCAGGGACAGGGTTCTCCGGGAGCTGTTTTTT. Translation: CASSHARDRVLRELFF.